Listed below are T cell receptor beta chains from one sample, sequenced in a study of radiotherapy plus CTLA-4 blockade in lung cancer. This table comes from immunoSEQ multiplex PCR, and its TCRdb copy is limited to in-frame clones, with some not included. The sample has some 52,000 clones; 65% to 80% are singletons. Sequenced here: peripheral blood, sampled from a patient treated with radiotherapy plus ipilimumab. The receptors shown here come from a human donor with non-small cell lung cancer who had a partial response to radiotherapy plus ipilimumab. Each CDR3 is given with its conserved first and last residue. Fields, in order: J gene, D gene, V gene, CDR3 length, clone size, CDR3 protein, CDR3 DNA. A D gene is named only where the DNA matches it firmly. A clone size is listed for some rows: how often the clone was seen (once, few, many), or a class if it is expanded.

j_call: TRBJ2-7
d_call: .
v_call: TRBV27
cdr3_length: 13
clone_size: .
cdr3_aa: CASSSRDHYEQYF
cdr3_nt: TGTGCCAGCAGTTCCAGGGATCACTACGAGCAGTACTTC

j_call: TRBJ2-1
d_call: .
v_call: TRBV6-4
cdr3_length: 15
clone_size: .
cdr3_aa: CASSAGGGSYNEQFF
cdr3_nt: TGTGCCAGCAGTGCGGGGGGCGGCTCCTACAATGAGCAGTTCTTC

j_call: TRBJ1-1
d_call: TRBD1
v_call: TRBV5-6
cdr3_length: 14
clone_size: .
cdr3_aa: CASSQGARNTEAFF
cdr3_nt: TGTGCCAGCAGCCAGGGGGCGCGGAACACTGAAGCTTTCTTT

j_call: TRBJ2-7
d_call: TRBD1
v_call: TRBV7-6
cdr3_length: 18
clone_size: .
cdr3_aa: CASSLDGSRPGGIYEQYF
cdr3_nt: TGTGCCAGCAGCTTAGACGGGAGCCGACCAGGGGGCATCTACGAGCAGTACTTC

j_call: TRBJ1-6
d_call: .
v_call: TRBV6-6
cdr3_length: 14
clone_size: .
cdr3_aa: CASTAGWGVSPLHF
cdr3_nt: TGTGCCAGCACCGCCGGGTGGGGGGTTTCACCCCTCCACTTT

j_call: TRBJ1-1
d_call: TRBD1
v_call: TRBV7-2
cdr3_length: 14
clone_size: .
cdr3_aa: CASSFVGQVSEAFF
cdr3_nt: TGTGCCAGCAGCTTTGTCGGACAGGTTAGTGAAGCTTTCTTT

j_call: TRBJ2-2
d_call: TRBD2
v_call: TRBV7-2
cdr3_length: 18
clone_size: once
cdr3_aa: CASSLVGTSGGASGELFF
cdr3_nt: TGTGCCAGCAGCTTAGTAGGGACTAGCGGGGGGGCCTCCGGGGAGCTGTTTTTT

j_call: TRBJ2-3
d_call: TRBD2
v_call: TRBV5-4
cdr3_length: 15
clone_size: .
cdr3_aa: CASSLTSGVTDTQYF
cdr3_nt: TGTGCCAGCAGTCTAACTAGCGGGGTAACAGATACGCAGTATTTT

j_call: TRBJ1-1
d_call: .
v_call: TRBV9
cdr3_length: 15
clone_size: .
cdr3_aa: CASSATTALNTEAFF
cdr3_nt: TGTGCCAGCAGCGCGACGACAGCCTTGAACACTGAAGCTTTCTTT

j_call: TRBJ2-2
d_call: .
v_call: TRBV2
cdr3_length: 17
clone_size: .
cdr3_aa: CASSESPGTRNTGELFF
cdr3_nt: TGTGCCAGCAGTGAATCCCCCGGGACAAGGAACACCGGGGAGCTGTTTTTT

j_call: TRBJ1-1
d_call: TRBD1
v_call: TRBV4-3
cdr3_length: 15
clone_size: .
cdr3_aa: CASSLLGQGGTEAFF
cdr3_nt: TGCGCCAGCAGCCTTCTCGGACAGGGAGGAACTGAAGCTTTCTTT

j_call: TRBJ2-3
d_call: TRBD2
v_call: TRBV5-1
cdr3_length: 15
clone_size: .
cdr3_aa: CASRTSGGFTDTQYF
cdr3_nt: TGCGCCAGTAGGACTAGCGGGGGATTCACAGATACGCAGTATTTT

j_call: TRBJ1-2
d_call: .
v_call: TRBV6-5
cdr3_length: 15
clone_size: .
cdr3_aa: CASSYLGTRNYGYTF
cdr3_nt: TGTGCCAGCAGTTACTTAGGGACAAGAAACTATGGCTACACCTTC

j_call: TRBJ2-1
d_call: TRBD2
v_call: TRBV27
cdr3_length: 12
clone_size: .
cdr3_aa: CASTERGGEQFF
cdr3_nt: TGTGCCAGCACCGAGCGGGGCGGTGAGCAGTTCTTC

j_call: TRBJ1-5
d_call: .
v_call: TRBV27
cdr3_length: 16
clone_size: .
cdr3_aa: CASSLSPRDSNQPQHF
cdr3_nt: TGTGCCAGCAGTTTATCCCCCCGGGACTCCAATCAGCCCCAGCATTTT

j_call: TRBJ1-1
d_call: TRBD1
v_call: TRBV27
cdr3_length: 14
clone_size: .
cdr3_aa: CASRPGQLNTEAFF
cdr3_nt: TGTGCCAGCAGGCCGGGACAGCTGAACACTGAAGCTTTCTTT

j_call: TRBJ2-7
d_call: .
v_call: TRBV6-6
cdr3_length: 11
clone_size: once
cdr3_aa: CASRRENEQYF
cdr3_nt: TGTGCCAGCAGAAGGGAGAACGAGCAGTACTTC

j_call: TRBJ1-1
d_call: .
v_call: TRBV10-3
cdr3_length: 14
clone_size: .
cdr3_aa: CAISESQGGTEAFF
cdr3_nt: TGTGCCATCAGTGAGTCGCAGGGAGGGACTGAAGCTTTCTTT

j_call: TRBJ2-7
d_call: .
v_call: TRBV11-2
cdr3_length: 15
clone_size: .
cdr3_aa: CASSRRGRGVYEQYF
cdr3_nt: TGTGCCAGCAGCCGAAGGGGGCGGGGGGTGTACGAGCAGTACTTC

j_call: TRBJ1-6
d_call: TRBD1
v_call: TRBV11-2
cdr3_length: 18
clone_size: .
cdr3_aa: CASSLTGPTGGHNSPLHF
cdr3_nt: TGTGCCAGCAGCCTGACCGGACCCACAGGGGGTCATAATTCACCCCTCCACTTT

j_call: TRBJ2-7
d_call: .
v_call: TRBV6-5
cdr3_length: 15
clone_size: .
cdr3_aa: CASSQILGRGGHQYF
cdr3_nt: TGTGCCAGCAGTCAAATCCTCGGTAGGGGGGGCCATCAGTACTTC

j_call: TRBJ2-2
d_call: .
v_call: TRBV6-1
cdr3_length: 14
clone_size: .
cdr3_aa: CASRGHTITGELFF
cdr3_nt: TGTGCCAGCAGAGGACACACTATCACCGGGGAGCTGTTTTTT

j_call: TRBJ2-1
d_call: TRBD2
v_call: TRBV12-5
cdr3_length: 15
clone_size: .
cdr3_aa: CASGLGLAGYNEQFF
cdr3_nt: TGTGCTAGTGGTTTGGGACTAGCGGGGTACAATGAGCAGTTCTTC

j_call: TRBJ2-1
d_call: TRBD2
v_call: TRBV6-5
cdr3_length: 15
clone_size: .
cdr3_aa: CASSRGAGDYNEQFF
cdr3_nt: TGTGCCAGCAGCCGAGGAGCGGGGGACTACAATGAGCAGTTCTTC

j_call: TRBJ2-1
d_call: .
v_call: TRBV6-5
cdr3_length: 15
clone_size: .
cdr3_aa: CASSYRRQGGNEQFF
cdr3_nt: TGTGCCAGCAGTTACCGAAGGCAGGGAGGCAATGAGCAGTTCTTC

j_call: TRBJ1-1
d_call: .
v_call: TRBV9
cdr3_length: 17
clone_size: few
cdr3_aa: CASSPRFGGYLNTEAFF
cdr3_nt: TGTGCCAGCAGCCCCCGGTTCGGGGGTTACTTGAACACTGAAGCTTTCTTT

j_call: TRBJ1-2
d_call: TRBD1
v_call: TRBV5-4
cdr3_length: 16
clone_size: .
cdr3_aa: CASSSGWSGGMIGYTF
cdr3_nt: TGTGCCAGCAGCTCGGGTTGGTCAGGGGGTATGATCGGCTACACCTTC

j_call: TRBJ2-7
d_call: TRBD1
v_call: TRBV4-2
cdr3_length: 15
clone_size: .
cdr3_aa: CASSSPGTGSYEQYF
cdr3_nt: TGTGCCAGCAGCTCGCCCGGGACAGGGTCCTACGAGCAGTACTTC

j_call: TRBJ2-1
d_call: TRBD2
v_call: TRBV29-1
cdr3_length: 14
clone_size: .
cdr3_aa: CSVEGGGAGNEQFF
cdr3_nt: TGCAGCGTTGAAGGGGGAGGGGCTGGCAATGAGCAGTTCTTC

j_call: TRBJ1-1
d_call: .
v_call: TRBV7-9
cdr3_length: 12
clone_size: .
cdr3_aa: CASSLVQGEAFF
cdr3_nt: TGTGCCAGCAGCTTAGTGCAGGGTGAAGCTTTCTTT

j_call: TRBJ2-3
d_call: .
v_call: TRBV5-1
cdr3_length: 16
clone_size: .
cdr3_aa: CASSLSPGLGTDTQYF
cdr3_nt: TGCGCCAGCAGCTTGTCACCGGGTCTCGGCACAGATACGCAGTATTTT

j_call: TRBJ2-7
d_call: .
v_call: TRBV6-6
cdr3_length: 16
clone_size: .
cdr3_aa: CASSYSAGRGTYEQYF
cdr3_nt: TGTGCCAGCAGTTACTCGGCCGGCCGGGGGACCTACGAGCAGTACTTC

j_call: TRBJ2-7
d_call: TRBD1
v_call: TRBV11-2
cdr3_length: 18
clone_size: .
cdr3_aa: CASSSARQGEVRRGEQYF
cdr3_nt: TGTGCCAGCAGCTCAGCTCGACAGGGGGAAGTCCGTAGGGGCGAGCAGTACTTC

j_call: TRBJ2-5
d_call: .
v_call: TRBV20-1
cdr3_length: 10
clone_size: .
cdr3_aa: CSASQETQYF
cdr3_nt: TGCAGTGCTAGTCAGGAGACCCAGTACTTC

j_call: TRBJ1-1
d_call: TRBD1
v_call: TRBV6-1
cdr3_length: 13
clone_size: .
cdr3_aa: CASSTGDNTEAFF
cdr3_nt: TGTGCCAGCAGTACAGGGGATAACACTGAAGCTTTCTTT

j_call: TRBJ2-2
d_call: .
v_call: TRBV27
cdr3_length: 13
clone_size: .
cdr3_aa: CASEDDITGELFF
cdr3_nt: TGTGCCAGCGAAGACGACATCACCGGGGAGCTGTTTTTT

j_call: TRBJ1-6
d_call: .
v_call: TRBV19
cdr3_length: 14
clone_size: .
cdr3_aa: CASTGTPYNSPLHF
cdr3_nt: TGTGCCAGTACAGGGACACCGTATAATTCACCCCTCCACTTT

j_call: TRBJ1-2
d_call: .
v_call: TRBV6-6
cdr3_length: 13
clone_size: few
cdr3_aa: CASCTGGADGYTF
cdr3_nt: TGTGCCAGCTGTACGGGGGGGGCAGATGGCTACACCTTC

j_call: TRBJ2-2
d_call: TRBD2
v_call: TRBV11-2
cdr3_length: 16
clone_size: .
cdr3_aa: CASSFPTSGGPGELFF
cdr3_nt: TGTGCCAGCAGCTTCCCAACTAGCGGGGGTCCCGGGGAGCTGTTTTTT

j_call: TRBJ1-6
d_call: TRBD1
v_call: TRBV5-1
cdr3_length: 16
clone_size: .
cdr3_aa: CASSLAGQGRGSPLHF
cdr3_nt: TGCGCCAGCAGCTTGGCCGGACAGGGACGAGGTTCACCCCTCCACTTT

j_call: TRBJ1-6
d_call: .
v_call: TRBV5-1
cdr3_length: 13
clone_size: .
cdr3_aa: CASSSRDNSPLHF
cdr3_nt: TGCGCCAGCAGCAGCAGGGATAATTCACCCCTCCACTTT

j_call: TRBJ1-1
d_call: .
v_call: TRBV30
cdr3_length: 16
clone_size: .
cdr3_aa: CAWSTPRGGANTEAFF
cdr3_nt: TGTGCCTGGAGTACCCCCCGGGGGGGTGCGAACACTGAAGCTTTCTTT

j_call: TRBJ2-7
d_call: TRBD1
v_call: TRBV4-1
cdr3_length: 16
clone_size: few
cdr3_aa: CASSQDRQGSLYEQYF
cdr3_nt: TGCGCCAGCAGCCAAGATAGACAGGGGTCCCTCTACGAGCAGTACTTC

j_call: TRBJ2-1
d_call: .
v_call: TRBV6-1
cdr3_length: 15
clone_size: .
cdr3_aa: CASRDGLKHYNEQFF
cdr3_nt: TGTGCCAGCAGGGACGGACTAAAACACTACAATGAGCAGTTCTTC

j_call: TRBJ1-2
d_call: .
v_call: TRBV21-1
cdr3_length: 15
clone_size: .
cdr3_aa: CASRFGSPGGYGYTF
cdr3_nt: TGTGCCAGCCGATTCGGGAGCCCAGGGGGCTATGGCTACACCTTC

j_call: TRBJ2-2
d_call: TRBD1
v_call: TRBV6-5
cdr3_length: 15
clone_size: .
cdr3_aa: CASSYQGTGAGELFF
cdr3_nt: TGTGCCAGCAGTTACCAGGGGACAGGGGCCGGGGAGCTGTTTTTT

j_call: TRBJ2-7
d_call: .
v_call: TRBV6-5
cdr3_length: 12
clone_size: .
cdr3_aa: CASEGLSYEQYF
cdr3_nt: TGTGCCAGCGAGGGACTCTCCTACGAGCAGTACTTC

j_call: TRBJ2-3
d_call: .
v_call: TRBV4-1
cdr3_length: 15
clone_size: .
cdr3_aa: CASSQVAPRTDTQYF
cdr3_nt: TGCGCCAGCAGCCAAGTGGCACCCCGCACAGATACGCAGTATTTT

j_call: TRBJ2-1
d_call: TRBD2
v_call: TRBV19
cdr3_length: 17
clone_size: .
cdr3_aa: CASSIKFGGGFYNEQFF
cdr3_nt: TGTGCCAGTAGTATTAAGTTCGGGGGGGGATTCTACAATGAGCAGTTCTTC

j_call: TRBJ1-4
d_call: .
v_call: TRBV5-5
cdr3_length: 12
clone_size: .
cdr3_aa: CASSLGREKLFF
cdr3_nt: TGTGCCAGCAGCTTGGGGCGGGAAAAACTGTTTTTT